This T cell receptor (beta chain) was identified in a study of blood T cells in healthy people across ages. Primed by a sample-barcoded 5' primer and a J-beta primer mix, a second PCR proceeded for roughly 6 to 12 cycles. One entry per CDR3 protein, called by TCRdb with MiXCR from the 5' RACE reads. Here the sample spans 750,000 to 950,000 distinct CDR3 sequences, around a quarter being singletons. The CDR3 is 12 residues long. From germline, CDR1 is SSHAT and CDR2 FNYEAQ (reference sequence). Trimming removed 1 base at V and 7 bases at J, with 4 bases between. These data are also associated with another study on T cells of mothers and their children.

Source material: blood. This receptor was taken from a boy between 10 and 17 years old in good health. J is TRBJ2-2 and V is TRBV7-7; no firm D call. The CDR3 here is CASSLDVGELFF. Here the CDR3 DNA reads TGTGCCAGCAGCTTAGATGTCGGGGAGCTGTTTTTT. Together with reference TRBV7-7 and TRBJ2-2, the CDR3 gives the full variable domain: GAGVSQSPRYKVTKRGQDVTLRCDPISSHATLYWYQQALGQGPEFLTYFNYEAQPDKSGLPSDRFSAERPEGSISTLTIQRTEQRDSAMYRCASSLDVGELFFGEGSRLTVL.